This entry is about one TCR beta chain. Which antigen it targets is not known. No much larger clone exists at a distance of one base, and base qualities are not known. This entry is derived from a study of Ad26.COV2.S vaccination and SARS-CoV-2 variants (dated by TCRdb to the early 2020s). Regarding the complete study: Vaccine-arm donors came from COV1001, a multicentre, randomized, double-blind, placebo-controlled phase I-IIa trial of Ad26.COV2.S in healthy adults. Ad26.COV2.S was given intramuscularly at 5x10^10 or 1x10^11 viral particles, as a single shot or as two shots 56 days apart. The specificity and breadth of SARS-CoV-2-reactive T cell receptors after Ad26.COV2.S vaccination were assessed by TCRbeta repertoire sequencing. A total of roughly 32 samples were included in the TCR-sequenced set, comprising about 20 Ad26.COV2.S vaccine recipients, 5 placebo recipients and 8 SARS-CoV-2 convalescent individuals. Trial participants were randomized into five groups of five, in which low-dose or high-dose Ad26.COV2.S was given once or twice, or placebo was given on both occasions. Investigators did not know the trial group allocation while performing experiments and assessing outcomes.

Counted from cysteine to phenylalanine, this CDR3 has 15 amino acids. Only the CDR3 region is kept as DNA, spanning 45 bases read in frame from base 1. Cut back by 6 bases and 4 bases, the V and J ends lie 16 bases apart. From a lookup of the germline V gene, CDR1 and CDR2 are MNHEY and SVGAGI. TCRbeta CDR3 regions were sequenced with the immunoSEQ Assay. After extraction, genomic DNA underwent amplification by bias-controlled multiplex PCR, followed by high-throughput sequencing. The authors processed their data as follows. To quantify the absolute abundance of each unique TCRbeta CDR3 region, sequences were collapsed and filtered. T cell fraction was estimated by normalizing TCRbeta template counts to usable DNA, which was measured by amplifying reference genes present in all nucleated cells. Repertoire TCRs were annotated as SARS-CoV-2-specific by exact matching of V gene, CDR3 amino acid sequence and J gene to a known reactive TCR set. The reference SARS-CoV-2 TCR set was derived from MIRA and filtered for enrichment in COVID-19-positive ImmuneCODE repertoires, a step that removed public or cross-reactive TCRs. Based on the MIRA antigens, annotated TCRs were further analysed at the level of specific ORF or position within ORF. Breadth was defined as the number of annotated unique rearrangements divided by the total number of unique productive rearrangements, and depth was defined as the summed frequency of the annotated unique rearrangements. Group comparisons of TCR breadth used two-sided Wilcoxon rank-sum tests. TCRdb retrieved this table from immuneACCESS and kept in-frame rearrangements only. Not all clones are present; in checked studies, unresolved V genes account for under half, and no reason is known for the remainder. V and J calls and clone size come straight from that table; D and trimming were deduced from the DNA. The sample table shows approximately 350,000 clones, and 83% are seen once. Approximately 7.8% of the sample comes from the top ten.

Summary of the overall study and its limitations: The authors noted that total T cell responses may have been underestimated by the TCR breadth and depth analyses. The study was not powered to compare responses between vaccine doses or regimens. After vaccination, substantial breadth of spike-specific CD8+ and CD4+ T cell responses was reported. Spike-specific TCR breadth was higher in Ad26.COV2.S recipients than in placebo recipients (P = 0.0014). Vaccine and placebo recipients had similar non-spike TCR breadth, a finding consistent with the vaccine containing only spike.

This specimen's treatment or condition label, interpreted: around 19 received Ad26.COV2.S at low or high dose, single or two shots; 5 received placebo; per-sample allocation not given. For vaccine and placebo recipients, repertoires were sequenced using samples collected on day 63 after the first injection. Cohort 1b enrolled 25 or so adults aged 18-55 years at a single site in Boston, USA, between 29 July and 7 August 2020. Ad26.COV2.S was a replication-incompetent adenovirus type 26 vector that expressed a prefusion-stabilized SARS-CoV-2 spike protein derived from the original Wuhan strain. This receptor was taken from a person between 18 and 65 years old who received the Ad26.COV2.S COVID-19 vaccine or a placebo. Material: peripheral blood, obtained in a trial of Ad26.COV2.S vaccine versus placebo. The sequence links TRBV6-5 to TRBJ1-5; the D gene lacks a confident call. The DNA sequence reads TGTGCCAGCAGCTCCTACGGCGGAGAAAATCAGCCCCAGCATTTT. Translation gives CASSSYGGENQPQHF.